Listed here is a single TCR beta chain. Its antigen is unknown. This entry comes from a study of T cell responses to AZD1222 COVID-19 vaccine. Study in general: The analysis combined second doses at about 4 or about 12 weeks. Whole-study findings and limits: Within unmutated variant regions lay the reported targets of nearly half of spike-specific TCRs. It was only a handful of AZD1222 recipients who were seropositive at baseline.

Assay used: immunoSEQ multiplex PCR; TCRdb lists only in-frame clones, some missing. The sample comprises 100,000 to 150,000 clones, 90% of which are singletons, and less than 9% rests with the top ten. This clonotype originated in an adult in good health. The input for sequencing was peripheral blood, taken on day 0 of AZD1222 vaccination.

This CDR3 reads CASSSKTGKLFF. In DNA, the CDR3 is TGTGCCAGCAGTTCCAAGACAGGGAAACTGTTTTTT. The chain uses TRBV6-5 and TRBJ1-4, with 7 bases matching TRBD1. The CDR3 runs to 12 residues. Germline lookup yields CDR1 MNHEY and CDR2 SVGAGI. V shed 4 bases, J shed 11 bases, and the junction held 4 bases outside the gene matches.